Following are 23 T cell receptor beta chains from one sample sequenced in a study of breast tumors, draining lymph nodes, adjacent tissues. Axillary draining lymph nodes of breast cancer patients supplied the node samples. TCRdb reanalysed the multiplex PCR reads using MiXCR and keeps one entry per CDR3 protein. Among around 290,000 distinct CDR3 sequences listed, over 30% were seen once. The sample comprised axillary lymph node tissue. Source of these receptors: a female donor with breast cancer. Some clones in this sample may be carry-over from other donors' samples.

The CDR3 spells CASSTQGVWDEKLFF. The CDR3, as DNA: TGTGCCAGCAGCACACAGGGCGTTTGGGATGAAAAACTGTTTTTT. This rearrangement joins TRBV28 to TRBJ1-4; D is possibly TRBD1 (6 bases). Germline V gene sequence: CDR1 MDHEN, CDR2 SYDVKM. V was cut by 6 bases and J by 6 bases, with 17 bases left in between. The CDR3 has 15 residues.

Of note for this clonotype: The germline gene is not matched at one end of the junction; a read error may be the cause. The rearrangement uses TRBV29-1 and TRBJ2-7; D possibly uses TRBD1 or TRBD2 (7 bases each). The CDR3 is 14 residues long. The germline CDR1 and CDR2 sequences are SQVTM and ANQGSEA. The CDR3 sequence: CRVGGDRLLDEQYF. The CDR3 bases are TGCCGCGTTGGGGGGGACAGACTCCTCGACGAGCAGTACTTC.

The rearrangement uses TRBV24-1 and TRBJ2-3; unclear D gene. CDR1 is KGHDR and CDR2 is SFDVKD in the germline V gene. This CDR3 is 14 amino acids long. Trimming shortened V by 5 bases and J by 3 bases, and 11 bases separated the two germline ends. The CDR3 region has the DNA TGTGCCACCAGTGGGGTAGGTGGTACAGATACGCAGTATTTT. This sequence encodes CATSGVGGTDTQYF.

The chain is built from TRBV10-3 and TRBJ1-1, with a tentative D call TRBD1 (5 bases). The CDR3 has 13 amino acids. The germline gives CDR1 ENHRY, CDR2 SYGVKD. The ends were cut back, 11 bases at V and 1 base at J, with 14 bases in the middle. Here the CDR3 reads CALRGAQNTEAFF. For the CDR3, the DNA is TGTGCCTTGCGCGGGGCTCAGAACACTGAAGCTTTCTTT.

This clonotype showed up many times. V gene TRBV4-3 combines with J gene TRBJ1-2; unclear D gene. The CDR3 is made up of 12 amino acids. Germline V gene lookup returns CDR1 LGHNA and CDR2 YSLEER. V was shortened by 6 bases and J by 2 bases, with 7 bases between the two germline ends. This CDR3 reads CASSLGNYGYTF. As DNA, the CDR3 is TGCGCCAGCAGTCTCGGAAACTATGGCTACACCTTC.

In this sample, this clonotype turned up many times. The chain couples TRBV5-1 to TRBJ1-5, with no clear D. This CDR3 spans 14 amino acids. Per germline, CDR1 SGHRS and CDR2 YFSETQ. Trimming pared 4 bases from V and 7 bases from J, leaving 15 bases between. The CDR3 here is CASSPDGLRQPQHF. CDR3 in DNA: TGCGCCAGCAGCCCGGACGGTTTGCGCCAGCCCCAGCATTTT.

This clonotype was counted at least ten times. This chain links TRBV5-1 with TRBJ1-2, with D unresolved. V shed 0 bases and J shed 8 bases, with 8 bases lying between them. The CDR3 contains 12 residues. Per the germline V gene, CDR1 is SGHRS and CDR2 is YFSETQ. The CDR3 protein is CASSLERSGYTF. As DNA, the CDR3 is TGCGCCAGCAGCTTGGAGCGGAGCGGCTACACCTTC.

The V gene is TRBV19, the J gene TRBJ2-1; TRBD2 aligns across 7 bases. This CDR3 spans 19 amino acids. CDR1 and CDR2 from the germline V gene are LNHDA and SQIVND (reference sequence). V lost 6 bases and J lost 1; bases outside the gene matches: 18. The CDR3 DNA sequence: TGTGCCAGTAGCCTCATAGGTCCCAAGCGGGAAGGTTCCTACAATGAGCAGTTCTTC. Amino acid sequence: CASSLIGPKREGSYNEQFF.

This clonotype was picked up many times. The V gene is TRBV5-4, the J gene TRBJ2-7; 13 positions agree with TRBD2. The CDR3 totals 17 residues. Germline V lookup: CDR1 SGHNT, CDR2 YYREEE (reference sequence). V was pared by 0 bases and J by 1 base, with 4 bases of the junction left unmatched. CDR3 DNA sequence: TGTGCCAGCAGCTTGGGACTAGCGGGAGGATCATCCTACGAGCAGTACTTC. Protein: CASSLGLAGGSSYEQYF.

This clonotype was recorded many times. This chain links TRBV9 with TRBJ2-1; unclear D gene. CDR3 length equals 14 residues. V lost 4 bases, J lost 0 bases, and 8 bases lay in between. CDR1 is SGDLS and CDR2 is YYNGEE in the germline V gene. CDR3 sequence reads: CASSRDYSYNEQFF. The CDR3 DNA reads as TGTGCCAGCAGCAGGGATTACTCCTACAATGAGCAGTTCTTC.

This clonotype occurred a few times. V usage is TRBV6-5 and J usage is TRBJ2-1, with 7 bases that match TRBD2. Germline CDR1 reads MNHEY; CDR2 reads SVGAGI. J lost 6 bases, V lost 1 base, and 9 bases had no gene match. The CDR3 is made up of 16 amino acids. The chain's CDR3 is CASSYLLAPGANEQFF. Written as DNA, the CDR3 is TGTGCCAGCAGTTACTTACTAGCGCCTGGGGCCAATGAGCAGTTCTTC.

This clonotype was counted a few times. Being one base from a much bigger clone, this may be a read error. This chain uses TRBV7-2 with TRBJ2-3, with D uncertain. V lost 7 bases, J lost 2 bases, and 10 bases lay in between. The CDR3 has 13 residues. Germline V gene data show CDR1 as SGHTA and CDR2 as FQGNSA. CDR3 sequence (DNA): TGTGCCAGCAACCCTCCTCTCACAGATACGCAGTATTTT. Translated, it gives CASNPPLTDTQYF.

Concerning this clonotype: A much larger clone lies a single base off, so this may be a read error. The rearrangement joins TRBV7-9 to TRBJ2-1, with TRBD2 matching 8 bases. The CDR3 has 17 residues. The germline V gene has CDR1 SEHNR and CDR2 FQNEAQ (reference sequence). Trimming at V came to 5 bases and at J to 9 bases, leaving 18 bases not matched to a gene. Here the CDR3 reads CASSPPLGSGMYSEQFF. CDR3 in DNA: TGTGCCAGCAGCCCACCCCTGGGTAGCGGGATGTATAGTGAGCAGTTCTTC.

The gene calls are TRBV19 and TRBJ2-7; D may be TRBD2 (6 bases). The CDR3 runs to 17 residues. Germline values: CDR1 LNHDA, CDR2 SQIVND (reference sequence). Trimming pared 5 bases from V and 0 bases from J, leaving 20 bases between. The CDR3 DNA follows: TGTGCCAGTAGTTTGTACGTCGGGGGTTCTGCCTCCTACGAGCAGTACTTC. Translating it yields CASSLYVGGSASYEQYF.

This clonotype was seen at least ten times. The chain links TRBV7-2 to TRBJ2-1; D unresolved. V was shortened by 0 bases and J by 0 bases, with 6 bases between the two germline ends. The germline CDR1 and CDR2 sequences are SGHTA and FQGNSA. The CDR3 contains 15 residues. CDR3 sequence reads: CASSLALPSYNEQFF. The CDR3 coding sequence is TGTGCCAGCAGCTTAGCCTTACCCTCCTACAATGAGCAGTTCTTC.

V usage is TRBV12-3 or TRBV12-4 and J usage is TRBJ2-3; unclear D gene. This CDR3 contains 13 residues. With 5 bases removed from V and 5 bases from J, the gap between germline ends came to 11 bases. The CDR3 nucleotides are TGTGCCAGCAGTCAATCATGGGGAGATACGCAGTATTTT. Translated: CASSQSWGDTQYF.

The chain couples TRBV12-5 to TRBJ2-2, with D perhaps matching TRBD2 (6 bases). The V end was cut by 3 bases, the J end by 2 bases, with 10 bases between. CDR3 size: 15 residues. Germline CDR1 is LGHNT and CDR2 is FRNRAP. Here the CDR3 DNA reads TGTGCTAGTGGTTTCGGACTACTTAACACCGGGGAGCTGTTTTTT. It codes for CASGFGLLNTGELFF.

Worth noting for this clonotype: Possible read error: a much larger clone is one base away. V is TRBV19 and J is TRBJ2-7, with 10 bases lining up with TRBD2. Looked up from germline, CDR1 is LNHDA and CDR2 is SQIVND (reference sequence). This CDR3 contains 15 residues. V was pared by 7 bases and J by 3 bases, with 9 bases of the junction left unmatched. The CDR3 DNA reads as TGTGCCAGTAACCCCCTAGCGGGAGTCTTCTACGAGCAGTACTTC. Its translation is CASNPLAGVFYEQYF.

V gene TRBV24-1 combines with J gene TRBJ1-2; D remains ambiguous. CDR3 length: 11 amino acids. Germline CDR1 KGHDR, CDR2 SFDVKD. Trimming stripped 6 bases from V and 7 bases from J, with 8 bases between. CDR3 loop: CATSRGSGYTF. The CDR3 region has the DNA TGTGCCACCAGTCGCGGGAGTGGCTACACCTTC.

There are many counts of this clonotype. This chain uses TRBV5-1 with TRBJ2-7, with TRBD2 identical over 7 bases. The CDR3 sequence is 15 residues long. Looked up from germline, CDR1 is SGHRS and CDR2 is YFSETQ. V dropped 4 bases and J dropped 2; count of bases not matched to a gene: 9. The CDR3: CASSRGASGAYEQYF. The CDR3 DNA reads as TGCGCCAGCAGCCGCGGGGCTAGCGGTGCCTACGAGCAGTACTTC. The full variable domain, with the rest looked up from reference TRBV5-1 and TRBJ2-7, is KAGVTQTPRYLIKTRGQQVTLSCSPISGHRSVSWYQQTPGQGLQFLFEYFSETQRNKGNFPGRFSGRQFSNSRSEMNVSTLELGDSALYLCASSRGASGAYEQYFGPGTRLTVT.

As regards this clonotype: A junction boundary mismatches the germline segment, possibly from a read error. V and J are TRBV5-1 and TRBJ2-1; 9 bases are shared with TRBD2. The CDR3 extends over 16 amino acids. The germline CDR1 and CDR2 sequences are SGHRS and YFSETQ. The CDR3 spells CASSLVVTSGYSEQFF. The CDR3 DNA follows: TGCGCCAGCAGCTTGGTTGTGACTAGCGGATACAGTGAGCAGTTCTTC.

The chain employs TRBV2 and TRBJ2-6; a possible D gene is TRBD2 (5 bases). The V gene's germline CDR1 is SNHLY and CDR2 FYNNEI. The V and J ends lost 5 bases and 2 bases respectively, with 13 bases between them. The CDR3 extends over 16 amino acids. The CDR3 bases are TGTGCCAGCAGTTTGAGTCGGGGTACTGGGGCCAACGTCCTGACTTTC. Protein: CASSLSRGTGANVLTF.

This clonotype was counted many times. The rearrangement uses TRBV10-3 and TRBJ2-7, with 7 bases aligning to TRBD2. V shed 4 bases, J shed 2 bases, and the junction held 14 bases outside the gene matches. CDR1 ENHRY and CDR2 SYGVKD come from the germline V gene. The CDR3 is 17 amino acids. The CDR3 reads CAISVSLTGTIPYEQYF. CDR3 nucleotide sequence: TGTGCCATCAGTGTTTCCCTCACCGGGACTATCCCCTACGAGCAGTACTTC.